The clone carrying this TCR beta chain was found a few times. Its antigen remains unidentified. Between the trimmed V and J ends, which lost 5 bases and 3 bases, there was a span of 16 bases. The germline V gene encodes CDR1 SEHNR and CDR2 FQNEAQ (reference sequence). This CDR3 region has 15 residues. These data are taken from a study of T cell repertoires in cytomegalovirus infection. Study as a whole: It was recently identified HLA-C-restricted and well-studied HLA-B-restricted CMV epitopes that the study used. From public TCR beta signatures came an indication of both CMV infection and matching HLA type.

General observations from the study: People with CMV and the relevant HLA were identified by cumulative public TCR beta family frequency. The ex vivo response was dominated by HLA-C-restricted CMV-specific TCR beta clonotypes.

From the reads, TCRdb called clonotypes with MiXCR, one entry per CDR3 protein. This table holds some 480,000 distinct CDR3 sequences, roughly a third found once. This sequence originates from a human donor in good health (CMV status not recorded). Some clones in this sample may be carry-over from other donors' samples. This rearrangement joins TRBV7-9 to TRBJ1-1; no reliable D call. Material: cultured PBMCs, obtained from culture after CMV antigen stimulation. The CDR3, as DNA: TGTGCCAGCAGCCCGTGGGGAGGGAGGGACACTGAAGCTTTCTTT. Translated: CASSPWGGRDTEAFF.